The text below deals with one TCR beta chain. A read error may account for a junction end that differs from germline. The CDR3 loop spans 13 amino acids. In germline, CDR1 is MNHEY, CDR2 SMNVEV (reference sequence). Libraries were prepared by immunoSEQ multiplex PCR; TCRdb keeps only in-frame clonotypes and omits some of them. This sample carries hundreds of thousands of clones, around 87% of them seen once, and the ten largest clones take around 1.6%. These data come from a study of blood T cell repertoires in COVID-19. The source is a woman aged 45-59 years who had recovered from COVID-19. The sample taken for sequencing was PBMCs or T cells enriched from blood (not recorded which). This chain connects TRBV27 to TRBJ2-1, with D possibly TRBD2 on 6 matching bases. Here the CDR3 DNA reads TGTGCCACCAGTGGGCGGGGTTACAATGAGCAGTTCTTC. It yields the protein CATSGRGYNEQFF.